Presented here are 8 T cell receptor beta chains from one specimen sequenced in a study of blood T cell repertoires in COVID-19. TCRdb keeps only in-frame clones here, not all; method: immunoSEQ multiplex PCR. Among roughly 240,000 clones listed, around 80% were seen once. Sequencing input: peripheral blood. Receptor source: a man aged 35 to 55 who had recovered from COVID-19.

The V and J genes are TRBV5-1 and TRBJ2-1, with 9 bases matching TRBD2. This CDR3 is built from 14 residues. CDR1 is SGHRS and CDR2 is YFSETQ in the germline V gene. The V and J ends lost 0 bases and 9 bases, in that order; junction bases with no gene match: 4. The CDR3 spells CASSLVGTSTEQFF. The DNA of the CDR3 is TGCGCCAGCAGCTTGGTCGGGACTAGCACTGAGCAGTTCTTC.

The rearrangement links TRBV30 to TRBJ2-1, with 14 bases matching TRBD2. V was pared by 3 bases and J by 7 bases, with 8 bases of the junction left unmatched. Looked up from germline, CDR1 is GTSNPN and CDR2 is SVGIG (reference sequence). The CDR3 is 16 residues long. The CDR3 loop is CAWSPPWTSGRNEQFF. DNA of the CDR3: TGTGCCTGGAGCCCCCCCTGGACTAGCGGGAGGAATGAGCAGTTCTTC. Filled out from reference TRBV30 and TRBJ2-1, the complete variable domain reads SQTIHQWPATLVQPVGSPLSLECTVEGTSNPNLYWYRQAAGRGLQLLFYSVGIGQISSEVPQNLSASRPQDRQFILSSKKLLLSDSGFYLCAWSPPWTSGRNEQFFGPGTRLTVL.

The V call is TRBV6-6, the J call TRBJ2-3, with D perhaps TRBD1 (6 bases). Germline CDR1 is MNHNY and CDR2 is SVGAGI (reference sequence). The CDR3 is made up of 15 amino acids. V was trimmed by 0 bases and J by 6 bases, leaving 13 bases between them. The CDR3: CASSYSAHQGDTQYF. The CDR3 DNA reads TGTGCCAGCAGTTACTCGGCCCACCAGGGGGATACGCAGTATTTT.

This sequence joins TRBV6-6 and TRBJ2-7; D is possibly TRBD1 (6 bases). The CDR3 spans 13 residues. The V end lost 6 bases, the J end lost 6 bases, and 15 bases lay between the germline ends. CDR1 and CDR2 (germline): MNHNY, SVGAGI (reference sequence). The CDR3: CASSKDSYSEQYF. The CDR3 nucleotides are TGTGCCAGCAGCAAGGACAGCTACTCCGAGCAGTACTTC.

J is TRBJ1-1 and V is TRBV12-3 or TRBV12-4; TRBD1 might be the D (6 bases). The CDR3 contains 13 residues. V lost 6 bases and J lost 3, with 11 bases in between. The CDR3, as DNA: TGTGCCAGCAGCCGGGACACCTACACTGAAGCTTTCTTT. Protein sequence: CASSRDTYTEAFF.

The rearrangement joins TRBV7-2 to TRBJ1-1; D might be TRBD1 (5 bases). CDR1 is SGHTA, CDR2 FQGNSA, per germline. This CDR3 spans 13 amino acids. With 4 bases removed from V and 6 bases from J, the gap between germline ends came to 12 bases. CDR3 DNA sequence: TGTGCCAGCAGCTACTGGGAACAGGCTGAAGCTTTCTTT. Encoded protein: CASSYWEQAEAFF. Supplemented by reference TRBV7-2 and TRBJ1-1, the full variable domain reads GAGVSQSPSNKVTEKGKDVELRCDPISGHTALYWYRQSLGQGLEFLIYFQGNSAPDKSGLPSDRFSAERTGGSVSTLTIQRTQQEDSAVYLCASSYWEQAEAFFGQGTRLTVV.

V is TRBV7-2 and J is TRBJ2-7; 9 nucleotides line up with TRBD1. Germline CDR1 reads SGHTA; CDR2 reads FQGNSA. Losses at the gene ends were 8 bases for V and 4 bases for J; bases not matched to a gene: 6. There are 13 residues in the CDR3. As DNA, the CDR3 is TGTGCCAGCCGGGGACAGGGAGGTTACGAGCAGTACTTC. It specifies CASRGQGGYEQYF.

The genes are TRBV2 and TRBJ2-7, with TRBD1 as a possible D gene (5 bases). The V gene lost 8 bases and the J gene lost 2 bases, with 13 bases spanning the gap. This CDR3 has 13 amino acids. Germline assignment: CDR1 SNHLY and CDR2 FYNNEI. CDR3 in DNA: TGTGCCAGCGGGCAGGACATCACCTACGAGCAGTACTTC. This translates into CASGQDITYEQYF.